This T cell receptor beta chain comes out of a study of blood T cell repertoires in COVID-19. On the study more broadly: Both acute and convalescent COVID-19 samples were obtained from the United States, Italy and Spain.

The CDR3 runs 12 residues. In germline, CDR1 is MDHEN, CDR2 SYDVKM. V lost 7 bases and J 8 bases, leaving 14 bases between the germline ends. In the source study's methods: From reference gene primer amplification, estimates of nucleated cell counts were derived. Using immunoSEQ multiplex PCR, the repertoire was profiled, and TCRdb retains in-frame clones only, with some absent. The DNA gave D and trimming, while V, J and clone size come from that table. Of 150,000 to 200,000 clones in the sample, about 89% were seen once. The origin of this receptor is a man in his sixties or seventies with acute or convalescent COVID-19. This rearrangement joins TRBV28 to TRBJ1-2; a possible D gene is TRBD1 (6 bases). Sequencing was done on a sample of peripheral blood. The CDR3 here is CASTRGGWGYTF. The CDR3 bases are TGTGCCAGCACACGAGGGGGTTGGGGCTACACCTTC.